The clone carrying this T cell receptor beta chain was counted at least ten times. Its matching antigen is unknown. The data are from a study of T cells in Graves' hyperthyroidism and ophthalmopathy. Study-wide results and limits: Model output signaled ophthalmopathy a median around 5.9 months ahead of onset. Blood also carried most thyroid clonotypes expanded above 0.001.

V was pared by 1 base and J by 7 bases, with 6 bases of the junction left unmatched. The CDR3 covers 14 residues. CDR1 is SNHLY, CDR2 FYNNEI, per germline. In the ophthalmopathy cohort, Clinical Activity Score was at least 3, NOSPECS grade at least 4, and duration under 3 months. Diagnosis relied on clinical symptoms, serum thyroxine and TRAb, thyroid ultrasound and orbital computed tomography. Researchers took RNA transcripts and amplified the TCR beta CDR3 regions from them. The HTBI primer set was used in a first-round RT-PCR of the TCR CDR3. A single record per CDR3 protein comes from TCRdb applying MiXCR to the multiplex PCR reads. The sample shows a few hundred thousand distinct CDR3 sequences, approximately 18% of them seen only once.

The rearrangement joins TRBV2 to TRBJ2-7; the match to TRBD1 covers 8 bases. The sequence was obtained from a man between 45 and 60 years old with Graves' ophthalmopathy. Sequencing used blood. Here the CDR3 reads CASSEGQGRREQYF. In nucleotides, the CDR3 is TGTGCCAGCAGTGAAGGACAGGGGAGGCGGGAGCAGTACTTC. Drawing the rest from reference TRBV2 and TRBJ2-7, the complete variable domain is EPEVTQTPSHQVTQMGQEVILRCVPISNHLYFYWYRQILGQKVEFLVSFYNNEISEKSEIFDDQFSVERPDGSNFTLKIRSTKLEDSAMYFCASSEGQGRREQYFGPGTRLTVT.